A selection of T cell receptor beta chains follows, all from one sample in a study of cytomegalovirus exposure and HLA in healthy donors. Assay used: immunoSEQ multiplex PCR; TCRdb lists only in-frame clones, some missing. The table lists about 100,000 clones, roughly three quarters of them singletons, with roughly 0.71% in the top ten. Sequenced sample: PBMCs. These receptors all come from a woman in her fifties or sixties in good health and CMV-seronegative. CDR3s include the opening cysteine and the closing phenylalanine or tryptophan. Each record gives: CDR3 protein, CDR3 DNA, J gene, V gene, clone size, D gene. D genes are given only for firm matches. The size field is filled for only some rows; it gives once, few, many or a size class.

CASSASGGAVTQYF	TGTGCCAGCAGCGCGAGCGGGGGGGCAGTGACCCAGTACTTC	TRBJ2-5	TRBV9	.	TRBD2
CASSRKAGGPNTQYF	TGTGCCAGCAGTCGTAAGGCGGGAGGGCCAAATACGCAGTATTTT	TRBJ2-3	TRBV6-5	.	TRBD2
CASSPDPDRAYGYTF	TGCGCCAGCAGCCCGGATCCGGACAGGGCCTATGGCTACACCTTC	TRBJ1-2	TRBV5-1	.	TRBD1
CASRVQGSEAFF	TGTGCCAGTAGGGTGCAGGGGTCTGAAGCTTTCTTT	TRBJ1-1	TRBV19	once	.
CASSPALAGVGDTQYF	TGTGCCAGCTCACCAGCACTAGCGGGGGTCGGAGATACGCAGTATTTT	TRBJ2-3	TRBV18	.	TRBD2
CASSQGGLAGRDTQYF	TGCGCCAGCAGCCAGGGGGGACTAGCGGGAAGAGATACGCAGTATTTT	TRBJ2-3	TRBV4-3	.	TRBD2
CASSFRETEAFF	TGTGCCAGCAGTTTCAGGGAAACTGAAGCTTTCTTT	TRBJ1-1	TRBV6-6	.	.
CASSPYTGGDQPQHF	TGTGCCAGCAGCCCATATACAGGGGGGGATCAGCCCCAGCATTTT	TRBJ1-5	TRBV5-5	.	TRBD1
CASSQARDLTSYEQYF	TGCGCCAGCAGCCAAGCTAGGGACTTAACCTCCTACGAGCAGTACTTC	TRBJ2-7	TRBV4-3	.	.
CASSQGQGEYNEQFF	TGCGCCAGCAGCCAGGGACAGGGCGAATACAATGAGCAGTTCTTC	TRBJ2-1	TRBV4-3	.	TRBD1
CASRRNQATEAFF	TGTGCCAGCAGGCGAAATCAGGCCACTGAAGCTTTCTTT	TRBJ1-1	TRBV6-5	.	.
CASSPGGQHTQYF	TGCGCCAGCAGCCCTGGGGGACAGCATACGCAGTATTTT	TRBJ2-3	TRBV4-3	.	TRBD1
CASIQGASNEKLFF	TGTGCCAGTATACAGGGGGCATCTAATGAAAAACTGTTTTTT	TRBJ1-4	TRBV2	.	TRBD1
CASNGGQGSREQFF	TGCGCCAGCAATGGAGGACAGGGAAGTCGTGAGCAGTTCTTC	TRBJ2-1	TRBV5-1	.	TRBD1
CASSQESYQGAALAKNIQYF	TGCGCCAGCAGCCAAGAGTCATACCAGGGGGCAGCTTTAGCCAAAAACATTCAGTACTTC	TRBJ2-4	TRBV4-1	.	TRBD1
CASRDSYYEQYF	TGTGCCAGCAGGGACAGCTACTACGAGCAGTACTTC	TRBJ2-7	TRBV2	.	.
CASSYGLAGTYEQYF	TGTGCCAGCAGCTACGGACTAGCGGGAACCTACGAGCAGTACTTC	TRBJ2-7	TRBV5-6	once	TRBD2
CAWRSGNNQPQHF	TGTGCCTGGAGATCGGGGAACAATCAGCCCCAGCATTTT	TRBJ1-5	TRBV30	.	.
CASSPMTGWEQYF	TGTGCCAGCAGCCCTATGACAGGTTGGGAGCAGTACTTC	TRBJ2-7	TRBV7-9	.	.
CASSKDVAGLRETQYF	TGCGCCAGCAGTAAGGATGTAGCGGGCCTGCGGGAGACCCAGTACTTC	TRBJ2-5	TRBV5-1	.	TRBD2
CASSSADLQGSYGYTF	TGTGCCAGCAGTTCAGCGGACCTACAGGGGAGCTATGGCTACACCTTC	TRBJ1-2	TRBV28	.	TRBD1
CASSVGSGSNTDTQYF	TGTGCCAGCAGCGTAGGTAGCGGGAGTAATACAGATACGCAGTATTTT	TRBJ2-3	TRBV9	.	TRBD2
CASSYRGGYQPQHF	TGTGCCAGCAGTTACCGGGGGGGCTATCAGCCCCAGCATTTT	TRBJ1-5	TRBV6-5	few	.
CASSLGLAETQYF	TGCGCCAGCAGCTTGGGACTAGCGGAGACCCAGTACTTC	TRBJ2-5	TRBV5-1	.	TRBD2
CARGAGGEETQYF	TGTGCACGGGGGGCAGGCGGGGAAGAGACCCAGTACTTC	TRBJ2-5	TRBV30	.	.
CAIISGARYQETQYF	TGTGCCATCATCTCAGGGGCTCGGTACCAAGAGACCCAGTACTTC	TRBJ2-5	TRBV10-3	.	.
CASSSREGGPHEQYF	TGTGCCAGCAGCTCGAGGGAGGGAGGGCCACACGAGCAGTACTTC	TRBJ2-7	TRBV5-6	.	TRBD2
CASSLIPKGGRWAAQYF	TGTGCCAGCAGCCTAATACCGAAAGGGGGTCGGTGGGCGGCGCAGTATTTT	TRBJ2-3	TRBV27	.	.
CASMESLAKNIQYF	TGTGCCAGCATGGAGAGCCTAGCCAAAAACATTCAGTACTTC	TRBJ2-4	TRBV6-1	.	.
CASSFLFRQATNYGYTF	TGTGCCAGCAGTTTCTTGTTCAGACAGGCTACTAACTATGGCTACACCTTC	TRBJ1-2	TRBV28	.	.
CASSSTASGQVDYEQYF	TGTGCCAGCAGCTCGACTGCTTCGGGACAGGTCGACTACGAGCAGTACTTC	TRBJ2-7	TRBV5-4	once	TRBD1
CASTQLAAALNEQFF	TGTGCCAGCACCCAACTAGCGGCCGCACTCAATGAGCAGTTCTTC	TRBJ2-1	TRBV7-9	.	TRBD2
CASSSPPSGGRETQYF	TGTGCCAGCAGCTCCCCTCCTAGCGGGGGTAGAGAGACCCAGTACTTC	TRBJ2-5	TRBV11-2	once	TRBD2
CASVRDTEAFF	TGTGCCAGCGTCAGGGACACTGAAGCTTTCTTT	TRBJ1-1	TRBV7-9	.	.
CASSLDISSYEQYF	TGTGCCAGCAGCCTCGACATCAGCTCCTACGAGCAGTACTTC	TRBJ2-7	TRBV5-6	.	.
CASSATENQPQHF	TGTGCCAGCAGCGCGACAGAGAATCAGCCCCAGCATTTT	TRBJ1-5	TRBV7-8	.	.
CASSITGGPETQYF	TGTGCCAGTAGTATTACGGGGGGGCCGGAGACCCAGTACTTC	TRBJ2-5	TRBV19	once	TRBD2
CASTPGGGYGYTF	TGTGCCAGCACTCCGGGAGGGGGATATGGCTACACCTTC	TRBJ1-2	TRBV27	.	.
CASSSQGAREKLFF	TGTGCCAGCTCCTCACAGGGGGCGCGTGAAAAACTGTTTTTT	TRBJ1-4	TRBV18	.	TRBD1
CASSRNRATHEQYF	TGCGCCAGCAGCCGGAACAGGGCTACCCACGAGCAGTACTTC	TRBJ2-7	TRBV4-3	.	.
CASSFTSGSSHEQFF	TGTGCCAGCAGCTTCACTTCGGGAAGCTCCCATGAGCAGTTCTTC	TRBJ2-1	TRBV7-9	.	.
CASSQDRGRSPYGYTF	TGCGCCAGCAGCCAGGACAGGGGGCGAAGTCCCTATGGCTACACCTTC	TRBJ1-2	TRBV4-3	.	TRBD1
CASSIGGRGSSYNEQFF	TGTGCCAGTAGTATAGGTGGCCGGGGAAGCTCCTACAATGAGCAGTTCTTC	TRBJ2-1	TRBV19	.	.
CASGFTFGQSNTEAFF	TGTGCTAGTGGCTTTACATTCGGACAGTCTAACACTGAAGCTTTCTTT	TRBJ1-1	TRBV12-5	.	.
CASSPRGTREAYEQYF	TGTGCCAGCAGCCCCAGGGGGACTAGAGAGGCCTACGAGCAGTACTTC	TRBJ2-7	TRBV27	.	.
CASSRIETGKLFF	TGTGCCAGCAGTAGAATCGAAACAGGAAAACTGTTTTTT	TRBJ1-4	TRBV25-1	once	.
CASSLQGSDQPQHF	TGCGCCAGCAGCTTACAGGGTAGTGATCAGCCCCAGCATTTT	TRBJ1-5	TRBV4-1	.	.
CASSQDSTGFSGELFF	TGCGCCAGCAGCCAGGACTCCACAGGGTTTTCCGGGGAGCTGTTTTTT	TRBJ2-2	TRBV4-3	.	.
CAISEPGSVAYEQYF	TGTGCCATCAGTGAGCCTGGGAGTGTCGCCTACGAGCAGTACTTC	TRBJ2-7	TRBV10-3	.	.
CASSQPKEGAHEQYF	TGTGCCAGCAGCCAACCCAAGGAGGGGGCCCACGAGCAGTACTTC	TRBJ2-7	TRBV16	.	.
CARLTEQETQYF	TGTGCCCGACTGACAGAACAAGAGACCCAGTACTTC	TRBJ2-5	TRBV21-1	.	.